This T cell receptor beta chain was identified during a study of shared clonotypes between healthy human individuals. Turning to the study itself: Sampling drew on donors who were a couple of women and a few men aged 18 to 49.

Clones were read by immunoSEQ multiplex PCR, and TCRdb kept only the in-frame ones, dropping some. The sample carries around 1.4 million clones, approximately 98.5% recorded once. Germline values: CDR1 SGHNT, CDR2 YYREEE (reference sequence). The CDR3 runs 16 residues. V trimming: 4 bases; J trimming: 6 bases; junction bases outside the gene matches: 10. Notes on the study in general: Around 5.4% of naive CD4 clonotypes were common to a handful of donors. Donor scarcity curtailed the genetic and exposure-history diversity represented herein. Sampling covered blood only; tissue repertoires likely differ.

Worth noting for this clone: Its antigen remains unidentified.

The sequence came from a man in his thirties or forties in good health. The sequenced sample was naive CD4+ T cells sorted from blood. As to subset: CD45RA+ positively selected. This sequence joins TRBV5-4 and TRBJ2-1, with 10 bases that match TRBD1. The CDR3 sequence: CASSVGPGQGSNEQFF. The CDR3 nucleotides read TGTGCCAGCAGCGTAGGACCGGGACAGGGGAGCAATGAGCAGTTCTTC.